The sequence of this TCR beta chain was determined in a study of Graves' ophthalmopathy and Graves' hyperthyroidism. Germline V lookup: CDR1 SGHTA, CDR2 FQGNSA. The ends were cut back, 0 bases at V and 5 bases at J, with 13 bases in the middle. This CDR3 contains 15 residues. Many counts were recorded for this clonotype. Its antigen is not known. RNA transcripts provided the template for amplifying TCR beta CDR3 regions. Scientists carried out first-round RT-PCR using HTBI primers and then a second-round multiplex PCR. TCRdb passed the multiplex PCR reads through MiXCR, listing each CDR3 protein once. The sample comprises over 450,000 distinct CDR3 sequences, 13% to 15% of which are singletons, and roughly 10% rests with the top ten. General observations from the study: Most thyroid clonotypes expanded beyond 0.001 frequency were also found in blood.

Sequencing used blood. This TCR was recovered from a woman younger than 45 with Graves' ophthalmopathy. This rearrangement joins TRBV7-2 to TRBJ2-5; D is perhaps TRBD2 (6 bases). CDR3: CASSLASGVGETQYF. CDR3 bases: TGTGCCAGCAGCTTAGCTAGCGGAGTGGGGGAGACCCAGTACTTC. The whole variable domain, remainder taken from reference TRBV7-2 and TRBJ2-5, is GAGVSQSPSNKVTEKGKDVELRCDPISGHTALYWYRQSLGQGLEFLIYFQGNSAPDKSGLPSDRFSAERTGGSVSTLTIQRTQQEDSAVYLCASSLASGVGETQYFGPGTRLLVL.